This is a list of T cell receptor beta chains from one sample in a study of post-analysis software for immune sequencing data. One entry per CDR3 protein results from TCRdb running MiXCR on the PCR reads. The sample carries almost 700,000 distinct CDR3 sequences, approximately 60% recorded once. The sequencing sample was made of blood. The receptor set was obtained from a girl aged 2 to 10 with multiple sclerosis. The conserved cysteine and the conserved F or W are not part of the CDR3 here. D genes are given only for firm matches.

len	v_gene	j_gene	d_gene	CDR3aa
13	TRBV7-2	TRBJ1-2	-	ASSLAKISNYGYT
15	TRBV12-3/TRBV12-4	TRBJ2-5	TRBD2	ASSLRLAGVRGETQY
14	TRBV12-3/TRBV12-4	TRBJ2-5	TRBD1	ASSLFGQVPQETQY
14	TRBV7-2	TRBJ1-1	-	ASSVTRGGRNTEAF
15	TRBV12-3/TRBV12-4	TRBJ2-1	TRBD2	ASSFPHGGDSYNEQF
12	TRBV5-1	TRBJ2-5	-	ASSLFSAQETQY
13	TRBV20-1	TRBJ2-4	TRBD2	SAHGLAGTKNIQY
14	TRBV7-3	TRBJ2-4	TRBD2	ASSAGLPSAKNIQY
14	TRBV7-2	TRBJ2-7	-	ASSPLGGEDYYEQY
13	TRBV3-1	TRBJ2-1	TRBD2	ASSQASGRGFEQF
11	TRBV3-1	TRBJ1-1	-	VSSQDRGTEAF
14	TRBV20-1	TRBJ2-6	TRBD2	SAKAGSLTGANVLT
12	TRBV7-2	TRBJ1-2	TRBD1	ASSPQGGDYGYT